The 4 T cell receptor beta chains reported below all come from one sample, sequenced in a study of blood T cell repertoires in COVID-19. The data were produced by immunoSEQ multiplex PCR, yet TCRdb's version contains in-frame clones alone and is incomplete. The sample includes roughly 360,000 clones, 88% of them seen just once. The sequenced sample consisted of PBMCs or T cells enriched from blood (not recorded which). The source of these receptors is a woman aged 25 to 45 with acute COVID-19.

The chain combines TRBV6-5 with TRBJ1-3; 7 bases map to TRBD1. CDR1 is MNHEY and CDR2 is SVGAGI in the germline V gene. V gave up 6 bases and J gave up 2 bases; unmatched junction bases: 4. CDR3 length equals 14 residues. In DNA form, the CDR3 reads TGTGCCAGCAGCGCCCAGGGGGCTGGAAACACCATATATTTT. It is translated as CASSAQGAGNTIYF.

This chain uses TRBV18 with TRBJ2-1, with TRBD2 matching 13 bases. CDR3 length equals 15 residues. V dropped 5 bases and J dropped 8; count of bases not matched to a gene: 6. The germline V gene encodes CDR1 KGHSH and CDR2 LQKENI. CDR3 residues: CASSAGLAGRHEQFF. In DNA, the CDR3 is TGTGCCAGCTCAGCGGGACTAGCGGGGCGGCATGAGCAGTTCTTC.

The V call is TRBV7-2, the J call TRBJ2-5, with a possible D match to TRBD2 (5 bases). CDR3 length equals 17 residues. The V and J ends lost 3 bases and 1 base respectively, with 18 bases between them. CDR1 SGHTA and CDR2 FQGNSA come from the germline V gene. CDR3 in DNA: TGTGCCAGCAGCTTCCAACTCCTAACCCGGGGCCAAGAGACCCAGTACTTC. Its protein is CASSFQLLTRGQETQYF.

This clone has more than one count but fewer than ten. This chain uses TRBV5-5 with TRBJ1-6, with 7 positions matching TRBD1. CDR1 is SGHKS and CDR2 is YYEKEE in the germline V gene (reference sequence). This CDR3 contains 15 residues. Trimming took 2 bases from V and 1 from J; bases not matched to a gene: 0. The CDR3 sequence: CASSFRGSYNSPLHF. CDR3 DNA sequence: TGTGCCAGCAGCTTCAGGGGGTCCTATAATTCACCCCTCCACTTT.